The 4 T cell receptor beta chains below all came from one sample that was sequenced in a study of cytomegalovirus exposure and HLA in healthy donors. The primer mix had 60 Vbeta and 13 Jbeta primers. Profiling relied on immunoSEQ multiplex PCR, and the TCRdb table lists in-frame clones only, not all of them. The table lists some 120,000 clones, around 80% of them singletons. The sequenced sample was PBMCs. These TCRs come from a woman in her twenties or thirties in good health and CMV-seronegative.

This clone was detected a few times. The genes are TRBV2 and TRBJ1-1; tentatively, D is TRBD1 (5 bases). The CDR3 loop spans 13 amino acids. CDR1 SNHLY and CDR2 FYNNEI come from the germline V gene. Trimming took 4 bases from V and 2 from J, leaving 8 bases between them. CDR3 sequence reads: CASSGQHNTEAFF. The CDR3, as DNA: TGTGCCAGCAGTGGACAGCATAACACTGAAGCTTTCTTT.

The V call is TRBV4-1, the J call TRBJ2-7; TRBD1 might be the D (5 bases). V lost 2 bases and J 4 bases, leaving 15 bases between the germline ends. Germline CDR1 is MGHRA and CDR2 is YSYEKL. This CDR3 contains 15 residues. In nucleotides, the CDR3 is TGCGCCAGCAGCCAACTGAAATCAGGGCGGTACGAGCAGTACTTC. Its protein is CASSQLKSGRYEQYF.

CDR3: CASSLGQGEETQYF. CDR3 nucleotides: TGTGCCAGCAGCTTAGGACAGGGGGAAGAGACCCAGTACTTC. The V gene is TRBV7-8, the J gene TRBJ2-5; 9 bases are a match to TRBD1. The CDR3 contains 14 residues. V shed 1 base and J 3 bases; nucleotides not matched to a gene: 0. Germline V gene lookup returns CDR1 SGHVS and CDR2 FQNEAQ.

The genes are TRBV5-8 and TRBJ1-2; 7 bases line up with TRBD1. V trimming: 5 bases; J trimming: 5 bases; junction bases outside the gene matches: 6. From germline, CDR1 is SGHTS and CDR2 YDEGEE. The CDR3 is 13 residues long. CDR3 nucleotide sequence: TGTGCCAGCAGTCTCGGGACAGTTTATGGCTACACCTTC. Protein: CASSLGTVYGYTF.